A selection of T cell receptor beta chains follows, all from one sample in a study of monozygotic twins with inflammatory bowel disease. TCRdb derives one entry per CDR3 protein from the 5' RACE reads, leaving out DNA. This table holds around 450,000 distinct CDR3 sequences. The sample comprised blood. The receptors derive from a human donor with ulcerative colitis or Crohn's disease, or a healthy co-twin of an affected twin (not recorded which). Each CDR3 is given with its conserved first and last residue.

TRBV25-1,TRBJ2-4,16,CASSDHSLGAKNIQYF
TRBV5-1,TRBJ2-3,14,CASSLGGTGDTQYF
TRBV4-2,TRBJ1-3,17,CASSQEGQGSSGNTIYF
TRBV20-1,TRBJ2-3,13,CSAIRQGADTQYF
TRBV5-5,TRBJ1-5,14,CASSLVVAMGPQHF
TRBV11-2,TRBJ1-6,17,CASSLRAGFSIDSPLHF
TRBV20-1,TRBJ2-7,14,CSTPLGRLTYEQYF
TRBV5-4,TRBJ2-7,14,CASSPREGPSEQYF
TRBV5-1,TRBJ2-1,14,CASSPQAGNNEQFF
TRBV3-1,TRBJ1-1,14,CASSQQQGVTEAFF
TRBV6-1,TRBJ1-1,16,CASSTPWGTGYTEAFF